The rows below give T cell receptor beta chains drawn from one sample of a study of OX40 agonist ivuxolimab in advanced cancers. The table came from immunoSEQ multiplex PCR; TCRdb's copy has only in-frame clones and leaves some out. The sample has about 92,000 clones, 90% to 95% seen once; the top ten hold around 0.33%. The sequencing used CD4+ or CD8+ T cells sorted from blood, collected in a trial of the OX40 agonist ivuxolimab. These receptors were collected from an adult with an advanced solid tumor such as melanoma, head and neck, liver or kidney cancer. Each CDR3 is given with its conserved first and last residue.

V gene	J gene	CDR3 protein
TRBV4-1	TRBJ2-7	CASSQEGGGGLEQYF
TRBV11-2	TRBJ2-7	CASSPTKVYEQYF
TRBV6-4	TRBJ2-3	CASSETSGSLQYF
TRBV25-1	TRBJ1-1	CASRKTGSGTEAFF
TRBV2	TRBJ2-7	CASSGTGGEYEQYF
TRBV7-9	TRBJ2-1	CASSFNEGATDEQFF
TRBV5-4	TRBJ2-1	CASSPDSPPSVNEQFF
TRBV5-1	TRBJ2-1	CASSLGGTGGGNEQFF
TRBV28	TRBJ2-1	CASSRTGTSGYNEQFF
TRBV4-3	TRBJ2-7	CASSQGAGGNYEQYF
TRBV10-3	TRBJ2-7	CAISEGGIYEQYF
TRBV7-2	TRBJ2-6	CASSLMGGGANVLTF
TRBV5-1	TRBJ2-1	CASSGSGTRSNEQFF
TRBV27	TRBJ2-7	CASSLYSGRSYEQYF